A single sample is the source of the 17 T cell receptor beta chains below, sequenced in a study of blood T cell repertoires in COVID-19. Clones were read by immunoSEQ multiplex PCR, and TCRdb kept only the in-frame ones, dropping some. The repertoire holds hundreds of thousands of clones, around 81% seen once, with 7.5% in the top ten. Material for sequencing was peripheral blood. These receptors were collected from a woman of 80 years or more with COVID-19, enrolled during active disease.

CDR3 bases: TGTGCCAGCTCACCACAGGGGCCGGGCAATGAGCAGTTCTTC. This translates into CASSPQGPGNEQFF. V and J are TRBV18 and TRBJ2-1, with D possibly TRBD1 on 5 matching bases. This CDR3 region has 14 residues. V was pared by 1 base and J by 6 bases, with 10 bases between. CDR1 and CDR2 from the germline V gene are KGHSH and LQKENI.

The rearrangement links TRBV12-5 to TRBJ1-6, with 7 bases aligning to TRBD1. Germline CDR1 is LGHNT and CDR2 is FRNRAP. The length of the CDR3 is 16 residues. Trimming took 3 bases from V and 9 from J; bases not matched to a gene: 11. CDR3 loop: CASGLEGASPSSPLHF. The CDR3 nucleotides read TGTGCTAGTGGTTTAGAGGGGGCTAGCCCCAGTTCACCCCTCCACTTT.

This chain links TRBV5-4 with TRBJ2-3; 8 nucleotides match TRBD1. The V and J ends lost 9 bases and 4 bases, in that order; junction bases with no gene match: 10. The germline gives CDR1 SGHNT, CDR2 YYREEE (reference sequence). The CDR3 totals 14 residues. The CDR3 reads CAIHKEQGADTQYF. The DNA of the CDR3 is TGTGCCATACATAAAGAACAGGGGGCAGATACGCAGTATTTT.

CDR3: CASSYSWGANYGYTF. Written as DNA, the CDR3 is TGTGCCAGCAGTTACTCGTGGGGAGCTAACTATGGCTACACCTTC. The chain recombines TRBV6-5 with TRBJ1-2; D is undetermined. CDR1 is MNHEY, CDR2 SVGAGI, per germline. This CDR3 comprises 15 residues. The V end was cut by 0 bases, the J end by 0 bases, with 8 bases between.

This clone turned up a few times. The sample carries other DNA sequences with the same CDR3. V and J are TRBV5-1 and TRBJ1-2, with 7 bases aligning to TRBD1. From germline, CDR1 is SGHRS and CDR2 YFSETQ. The CDR3 covers 12 residues. V lost 4 bases and J lost 6; bases outside the gene matches: 3. The CDR3 nucleotides are TGCGCCAGCAGCGTACAGGGGCATGGCTACACCTTC. It encodes CASSVQGHGYTF.

The chain recombines TRBV24-1 with TRBJ2-1; maybe TRBD2 (5 bases). The CDR3 is 14 residues long. The V end lost 5 bases, the J end lost 5 bases, and 12 bases lay between the germline ends. Germline V gene lookup returns CDR1 KGHDR and CDR2 SFDVKD. CDR3 sequence (DNA): TGTGCCACCAGTGCTAACCGAGGGAACAATGAGCAGTTCTTC. The encoded protein is CATSANRGNNEQFF.

The genes are TRBV30 and TRBJ2-2; 10 bases map to TRBD2. The CDR3 runs to 14 residues. Losses at the gene ends were 4 bases for V and 6 bases for J; bases not matched to a gene: 5. Germline CDR1 and CDR2: GTSNPN and SVGIG (reference sequence). This chain's CDR3 is CAWKKAGGPGELFF. DNA of the CDR3: TGTGCCTGGAAGAAAGCGGGAGGGCCCGGGGAGCTGTTTTTT.

The J gene is TRBJ1-6, the V gene TRBV10-3; possibly TRBD1 for D (6 bases). The germline gives CDR1 ENHRY, CDR2 SYGVKD. V lost 2 bases and J 5 bases, leaving 10 bases between the germline ends. The CDR3 runs 15 residues. This CDR3 reads CAISEGDTDNSPLHF. CDR3 nucleotide sequence: TGTGCCATCAGTGAGGGGGACACCGATAATTCACCCCTCCACTTT.

The rearrangement links TRBV6-5 to TRBJ1-2; D is perhaps TRBD1 (5 bases). In germline, CDR1 is MNHEY, CDR2 SVGAGI. The V end was cut by 5 bases, the J end by 9 bases, with 22 bases between. This CDR3 is built from 15 residues. Here the CDR3 DNA reads TGTGCCAGCAGTAAGGGCGTCAGGGCGGAGTTCCGCTACACCTTC. This encodes CASSKGVRAEFRYTF.

This clone has a single count. The J gene is TRBJ2-5, the V gene TRBV6-6, with 7 nucleotides matching TRBD2. The length of the CDR3 is 14 residues. Trimming cost V 8 bases and J 5 bases; bases outside gene matches: 11. Germline CDR1 MNHNY, CDR2 SVGAGI (reference sequence). The CDR3 region has the DNA TGTGCCAGCCAGGAGAGCGGGATCGGGGAGACCCAGTACTTC. Its translation: CASQESGIGETQYF.

The chain couples TRBV7-3 to TRBJ2-1, with TRBD2 identical over 8 bases. Germline CDR1 is SGHTA and CDR2 is FQGTGA. CDR3 length: 15 residues. V dropped 5 bases and J dropped 3; count of bases not matched to a gene: 6. The CDR3 is CASSPGGGLYNEQFF. DNA for the CDR3: TGTGCCAGCAGCCCCGGGGGGGGGCTCTACAATGAGCAGTTCTTC.

This clone has only a few counts. Other DNA sequences in the sample encode the same CDR3. The chain links TRBV5-6 to TRBJ1-1; D possibly corresponds to TRBD1 (5 bases). The CDR3 is 11 residues long. The V gene lost 0 bases and the J gene lost 8 bases, with 5 bases spanning the gap. Per the germline V gene, CDR1 is SGHDT and CDR2 is YYEEEE. DNA for the CDR3: TGTGCCAGCAGCTTGGACAGGGAAGCTTTCTTT. Its translation: CASSLDREAFF.

This chain links TRBV28 with TRBJ1-4, with D possibly being TRBD1 (6 bases). Germline V gives CDR1 MDHEN, CDR2 SYDVKM. This CDR3 comprises 14 residues. The V gene lost 9 bases and the J gene lost 11 bases, with 22 bases spanning the gap. CDR3 loop: CASITGSAFEKLFF. In DNA, the CDR3 is TGTGCCAGTATTACAGGGAGTGCATTTGAGAAACTGTTTTTT.

The chain has TRBV10-3 and TRBJ2-3, with unresolved D. V lost 2 bases and J 3 bases, leaving 3 bases between the germline ends. CDR1 is ENHRY, CDR2 SYGVKD, per germline. The CDR3 is 12 residues long. CDR3 protein: CAISEATDTQYF. The CDR3 nucleotides are TGTGCCATCAGTGAGGCGACAGATACGCAGTATTTT.

V usage is TRBV27 and J usage is TRBJ2-7, with a tentative D call TRBD1 (5 bases). Germline-derived CDR1 and CDR2 are MNHEY and SMNVEV (reference sequence). The CDR3 is 15 amino acids. Trimming pared 5 bases from V and 1 base from J, leaving 15 bases between. This CDR3 is CASSDQGRASYEQYF. The CDR3, as DNA: TGTGCCAGCAGTGACCAGGGTCGCGCTTCCTACGAGCAGTACTTC.

The chain combines TRBV28 with TRBJ1-2; 10 bases line up with TRBD1. CDR1 and CDR2 (germline): MDHEN, SYDVKM. The CDR3 spans 14 residues. V dropped 7 bases and J dropped 8; count of bases not matched to a gene: 10. The CDR3 reads CASTRTGGDWGYTF. CDR3 bases: TGTGCCAGCACCAGGACAGGGGGGGACTGGGGCTACACCTTC.

The rearrangement links TRBV2 to TRBJ2-3, with TRBD1 as a possible D gene (5 bases). The germline V gene encodes CDR1 SNHLY and CDR2 FYNNEI. The CDR3 totals 12 residues. V was cut by 6 bases and J by 2 bases, with 6 bases left in between. CDR3 amino acids: CASRQDTDTQYF. The CDR3 DNA reads TGTGCCAGCAGACAGGACACAGATACGCAGTATTTT.